This entry is about one TCR beta chain. As yet, its antigen is unknown. The CDR3 has 13 amino acids. Germline-derived CDR1 and CDR2 are MNHEY and SMNVEV (reference sequence). Trimming at V came to 5 bases and at J to 5 bases, leaving 4 bases not matched to a gene. This sample is drawn from a study of lymphopenia after photon versus proton radiotherapy. Sequencing used immunoSEQ multiplex PCR; TCRdb keeps in-frame clones, though not all of them. Of some 20,000 clones in the sample, approximately 84% are singletons; the top ten hold around 3%. Study results and caveats: A bigger post-nadir fall in TCR diversity correlated inversely with survival time in deceased patients. Relative stability marked proton patients; photon patients lost diversity and naive cells.

J is TRBJ2-5 and V is TRBV27; 8 bases line up with TRBD2. This specimen consisted of peripheral blood, obtained from a patient treated with photon-based radiotherapy. The clonotype was recovered from a woman between 45 and 60 years old with pancreatic cancer. The CDR3 loop reads CASSLSGTETQYF. The CDR3 coding sequence is TGTGCCAGCAGTCTTAGCGGGACTGAGACCCAGTACTTC.